The clone carrying this TCR beta chain was seen once. The data belong to a study of blood T cell repertoires in COVID-19. Study-wide background: For recovered donors of Cohort 3, there were two negative PCRs, clearance, or symptom resolution. Sites across the United States, Italy and Spain contributed samples from acute and convalescent COVID-19.

Allocation to cohorts depended on clinical history reported by the participants. V lost 4 bases, J lost 7 bases, and 6 bases stayed unmatched. The germline gives CDR1 SGHRS, CDR2 YFSETQ. CDR3 size: 15 residues. In the study's own analysis: Reference gene primer amplification in the assay estimated nucleated cell counts. Clones were sequenced by immunoSEQ multiplex PCR, and TCRdb holds only the in-frame ones, with some missing. V and J calls and clone size are as listed in that table; D and trimming were resolved from the DNA. The sample has under 400,000 clones, more than 70% seen once. Sample: PBMCs or T cells enriched from blood (not recorded which). V is TRBV5-1 and J is TRBJ2-7; 15 bases are shared with TRBD2. The clonotype comes from a man in his forties in a cohort exposed to, infected with or recovered from COVID-19 (not recorded which). CDR3 sequence reads: CASSGLAGGPGEQYF. Here the CDR3 DNA reads TGCGCCAGCAGCGGACTAGCGGGAGGGCCGGGAGAGCAGTACTTC. The full variable domain, with the rest looked up from reference TRBV5-1 and TRBJ2-7, is KAGVTQTPRYLIKTRGQQVTLSCSPISGHRSVSWYQQTPGQGLQFLFEYFSETQRNKGNFPGRFSGRQFSNSRSEMNVSTLELGDSALYLCASSGLAGGPGEQYFGPGTRLTVT.